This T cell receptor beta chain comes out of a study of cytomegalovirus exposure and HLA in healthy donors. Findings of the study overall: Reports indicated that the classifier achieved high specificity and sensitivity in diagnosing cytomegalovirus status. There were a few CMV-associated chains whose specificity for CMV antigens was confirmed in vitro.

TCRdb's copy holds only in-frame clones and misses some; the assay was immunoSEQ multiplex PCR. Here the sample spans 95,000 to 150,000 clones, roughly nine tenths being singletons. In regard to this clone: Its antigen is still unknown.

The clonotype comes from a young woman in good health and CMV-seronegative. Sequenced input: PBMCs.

CDR3 loop: CASSLGQYSGANVLTF. CDR3 nucleotides: TGTGCCAGCAGTTTGGGACAGTACTCTGGGGCCAACGTCCTGACTTTC. The chain recombines TRBV6-5 with TRBJ2-6, with TRBD1 matching 7 bases. The V and J ends lost 4 bases and 0 bases, in that order; junction bases with no gene match: 3. CDR1 is MNHEY, CDR2 SVGAGI, per germline. The CDR3 has 16 amino acids.